This T cell receptor (beta chain) was identified in a study of T cells in tumors after PD-1 blockade. The assay was immunoSEQ multiplex PCR, and TCRdb's table has in-frame clones only and misses some. Among 3,500 to 4,500 clones listed, around 65% were seen once. This CDR3 has 15 amino acids. V lost 8 bases, J lost 5 bases, and 11 bases stayed unmatched. Germline V gene sequence: CDR1 SGHRS, CDR2 YFSETQ. The clonotype was recovered from a human donor with basal cell carcinoma. Here the sequenced sample was tumor tissue, taken before anti-PD-1 treatment. V usage is TRBV5-1 and J usage is TRBJ2-1; TRBD1 matches 9 bases. The CDR3 reads CASTDRDRVNNEQFF. For the CDR3, the DNA is TGCGCCAGTACAGACCGGGACAGGGTAAACAATGAGCAGTTCTTC.